This T cell receptor beta chain was retrieved from a study of technical replicates of blood from a few donors. Libraries were prepared by immunoSEQ multiplex PCR; TCRdb keeps only in-frame clonotypes and omits some of them. The sample lists 60,000 to 90,000 clones, 85% to 95% seen once, with around 0.24% in the top ten. This receptor was identified in a human donor in good health. Sequenced input: T cells isolated from PBMCs.

In DNA, the CDR3 is TGTGCCAGCAGCCCTAACTTCTACGAGCAGTACTTC. This gives the protein CASSPNFYEQYF. The chain joins TRBV4-2 to TRBJ2-7; D not resolved. CDR3 length: 12 residues. V gave up 4 bases and J gave up 3 bases, with 7 bases separating them. The germline V gene has CDR1 LGHNA and CDR2 YNFKEQ.